The source of this T cell receptor beta chain is a study of T cells in Graves' hyperthyroidism and ophthalmopathy. Broader study findings: Before onset, by a median of about six months, the model predicted ophthalmopathy. From stable hyperthyroidism, ophthalmopathy was set apart by a 13 V-J model.

Each diagnosis was grounded in clinical symptoms, serum thyroxine and TRAb, thyroid ultrasound, and orbital computed tomography. This clonotype was seen ten or more times. Its antigen is not known. Amplified TCR beta CDR3 regions derived from RNA transcripts. Primed by the HTBI set, a first-round RT-PCR was run on the TCR CDR3. TCRdb recomputed calls from the multiplex PCR reads with MiXCR, one row per CDR3 protein. The sample consists of about 600,000 distinct CDR3 sequences, 16% of them appearing once. The CDR3 spans 15 residues. The V end was cut by 5 bases, the J end by 2 bases, with 14 bases between.

The sequence came from a woman aged 40 to 50 with Graves' ophthalmopathy. The genes are TRBV12-3 or TRBV12-4 and TRBJ2-3; D is possibly TRBD1 (6 bases). The specimen was blood. The CDR3 region is CASSRDIEDTDTQYF. Here the CDR3 DNA reads TGTGCCAGCAGTAGGGACATCGAAGACACAGATACGCAGTATTTT.